This TCR beta chain was recorded in a study of response to subunit inactivated influenza vaccine. Whole-study results and caveats: Authors proposed each seasonal influenza vaccination draws in few new T cells.

Details on this clonotype: Its antigen is unknown.

TCRdb reanalysed the RT-PCR reads using MiXCR and keeps one entry per CDR3 protein. The data show about 570,000 distinct CDR3 sequences, about 11% seen once. This CDR3 has 13 residues. V dropped 3 bases and J dropped 6 bases, with 8 bases sitting between them. Germline CDR1 reads SGHTA; CDR2 reads FQGNSA. The starting material was PBMCs from blood, obtained on the day of vaccination. This clonotype was sampled from a man aged 50 to 59 who received an inactivated influenza vaccine. The chain employs TRBV7-2 and TRBJ1-4, with D perhaps matching TRBD1 (6 bases). The CDR3 DNA follows: TGTGCCAGCAGCTTGGACAGCCATGAAAAACTGTTTTTT. It encodes CASSLDSHEKLFF.